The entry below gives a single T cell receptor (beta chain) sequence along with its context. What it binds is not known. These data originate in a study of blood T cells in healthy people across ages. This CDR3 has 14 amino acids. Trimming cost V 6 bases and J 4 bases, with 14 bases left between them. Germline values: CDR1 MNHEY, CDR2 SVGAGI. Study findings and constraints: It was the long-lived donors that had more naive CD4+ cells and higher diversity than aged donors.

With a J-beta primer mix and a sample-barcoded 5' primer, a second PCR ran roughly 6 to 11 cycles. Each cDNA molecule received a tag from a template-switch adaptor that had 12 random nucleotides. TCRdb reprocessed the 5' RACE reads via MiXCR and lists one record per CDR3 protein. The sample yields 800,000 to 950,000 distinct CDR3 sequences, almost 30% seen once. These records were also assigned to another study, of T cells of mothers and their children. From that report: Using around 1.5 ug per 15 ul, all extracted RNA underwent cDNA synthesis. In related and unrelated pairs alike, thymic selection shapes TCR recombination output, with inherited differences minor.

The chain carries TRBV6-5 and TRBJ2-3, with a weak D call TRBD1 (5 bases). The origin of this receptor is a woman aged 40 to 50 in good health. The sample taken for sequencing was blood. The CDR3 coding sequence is TGTGCCAGCAGGGGTCTCAGGGTTTCAGATACGCAGTATTTT. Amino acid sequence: CASRGLRVSDTQYF.